The 25 T cell receptor beta chains below all came from one sample that was sequenced in a study of regulatory T cells in long-lasting Graves disease. Time point meaning: newly diagnosed GD, antithyroid drugs for less than 3 months. The TCR library was made from RNA extracted from PBMCs. Sequencing libraries for TCR beta were prepared with iRepertoire HTBI primers and Arm-PCR of CDR3 regions. TCRdb used MiXCR to reprocess the multiplex PCR reads, holding one entry per CDR3 protein. Here the sample spans a few hundred thousand distinct CDR3 sequences, roughly 12% being singletons. The data also belong to a second study, concerning T cells in Graves' hyperthyroidism and ophthalmopathy.

Sequenced material: peripheral blood mononuclear cells (PBMCs), taken at new diagnosis, from a patient treated with antithyroid drugs. Source of these receptors: a man aged 25 to 40 with Graves disease.

This clonotype was counted many times. The V call is TRBV7-2, the J call TRBJ2-7; 14 bases are shared with TRBD2. CDR1 is SGHTA and CDR2 is FQGNSA in the germline V gene. V trimming: 1 base; J trimming: 9 bases; junction bases outside the gene matches: 5. There are 15 residues in the CDR3. The CDR3, as DNA: TGTGCCAGCAGCTTAGAGGGACTAGCGGGAGTGGTGCAGTACTTC. As protein: CASSLEGLAGVVQYF.

This clonotype has ten or more counts. V is TRBV5-1 and J is TRBJ2-7; no reliable D call. CDR1 SGHRS and CDR2 YFSETQ come from the germline V gene. V lost 4 bases, J lost 3 bases, and 11 bases lay in between. The CDR3 loop spans 13 amino acids. DNA for the CDR3: TGCGCCAGCAGCCCAGGACGGAACTACGAGCAGTACTTC. Its translation is CASSPGRNYEQYF. The full variable domain, in which reference TRBV5-1 and TRBJ2-7 provide the parts outside the CDR3, is KAGVTQTPRYLIKTRGQQVTLSCSPISGHRSVSWYQQTPGQGLQFLFEYFSETQRNKGNFPGRFSGRQFSNSRSEMNVSTLELGDSALYLCASSPGRNYEQYFGPGTRLTVT.

This clonotype occurred a few times. The chain employs TRBV10-1 and TRBJ2-7, with 11 bases lining up with TRBD2. The CDR3 consists of 15 residues. Trimming at V came to 6 bases and at J to 2 bases, leaving 6 bases not matched to a gene. Germline V CDR1 and CDR2: WNHNN, SYGVQD (reference sequence). CDR3 nucleotides: TGCGCCAGCAGGGGACTAGCGGAGCCCGCCTACGAGCAGTACTTC. Translating gives CASRGLAEPAYEQYF.

In its sample, this clonotype was seen many times. This sequence joins TRBV7-2 and TRBJ2-7; tentatively, D is TRBD2 (6 bases). This CDR3 region has 12 residues. Germline CDR1 SGHTA, CDR2 FQGNSA. V lost 4 bases to trimming and J lost 8 bases, with 12 bases between them. The CDR3, as DNA: TGTGCCAGCAGCTCCCGACTAGGCAAGCAGTACTTC. Encoded protein: CASSSRLGKQYF.

The chain is built from TRBV5-1 and TRBJ2-7; no reliable D call. This CDR3 region has 13 residues. Germline CDR1 reads SGHRS; CDR2 reads YFSETQ. V gave up 4 bases and J gave up 3 bases, with 11 bases separating them. Here the CDR3 DNA reads TGCGCCAGCAGCACGGACGGGTACTACGAGCAGTACTTC. As protein: CASSTDGYYEQYF.

Concerning this clonotype itself: A much larger clone differs by one base, so this may be a read error. V gene TRBV6-2 or TRBV6-3 combines with J gene TRBJ2-4; D is uncertain. V was pared by 8 bases and J by 3 bases, with 17 bases between. The germline V gene has CDR1 MNHEY and CDR2 SVGEGT. There are 15 residues in the CDR3. CDR3 sequence reads: CASEKPTLVKNIQYF. The CDR3 coding sequence is TGTGCCAGCGAGAAGCCAACCCTGGTCAAAAACATTCAGTACTTC.

This clonotype has at least ten counts. The V and J genes are TRBV5-1 and TRBJ1-1; perhaps TRBD1 as D (5 bases). CDR1 and CDR2 (germline): SGHRS, YFSETQ. Deletions cut 4 bases from V and 10 bases from J, with 20 bases between. The CDR3 loop spans 14 amino acids. The CDR3 DNA follows: TGCGCCAGCAGCGGGCCAACACCGAACGGGGGAGCTTTCTTT. Protein product: CASSGPTPNGGAFF.

The gene calls are TRBV27 and TRBJ1-4, with D unclear. Trimming removed 1 base at V and 12 bases at J, with 18 bases between. CDR1 is MNHEY, CDR2 SMNVEV, per germline (reference sequence). The CDR3 contains 15 residues. The DNA of the CDR3 is TGTGCCAGCAGTTTATGGGAGGGCAGCCGCCCTGAACTGTTTTTT. Translated: CASSLWEGSRPELFF.

Comment on this clonotype: The junction does not match germline at one end; this may be a read error. The chain links TRBV5-6 to TRBJ1-5; D ambiguous. The CDR3 has 14 amino acids. CDR1 SGHDT and CDR2 YYEEEE come from the germline V gene. CDR3 protein: CASSLIGSNQSQHF. The CDR3 DNA reads as TGTGCCAGCAGCTTGATCGGGAGCAATCAGTCCCAGCATTTT.

This clonotype has at least ten counts. The rearrangement joins TRBV11-1 to TRBJ2-3; no definite D call. Germline V lookup: CDR1 SGHAT, CDR2 FQDESV (reference sequence). Trimming pared 5 bases from V and 4 bases from J, leaving 10 bases between. The CDR3 contains 13 residues. The CDR3 here is CASSLAPSDTQYF. The CDR3 region has the DNA TGTGCCAGCAGCCTGGCCCCGTCAGATACGCAGTATTTT.

This chain connects TRBV7-6 to TRBJ2-5; 7 bases fit TRBD1. Trimming at V came to 2 bases and at J to 5 bases, leaving 5 bases not matched to a gene. Germline V CDR1 and CDR2: SGHVS, FNYEAQ. The CDR3 consists of 14 residues. The CDR3 DNA reads as TGTGCCAGCAGCTTAAACCAGGGGGTGGAGACCCAGTACTTC. Translating gives CASSLNQGVETQYF. Full variable domain (remainder filled in from reference TRBV7-6 and TRBJ2-5): GAGVSQSPRYKVTKRGQDVALRCDPISGHVSLYWYRQALGQGPEFLTYFNYEAQQDKSGLPNDRFSAERPEGSISTLTIQRTEQRDSAMYRCASSLNQGVETQYFGPGTRLLVL.

This clonotype was detected a few times. This sequence joins TRBV7-2 and TRBJ2-7, with 7 bases aligning to TRBD2. The J segment lost 7 bases and the V segment lost 0 bases, leaving 3 bases of the junction unmatched. CDR3 size: 13 residues. The V gene's germline CDR1 is SGHTA and CDR2 FQGNSA. For the CDR3, the DNA is TGTGCCAGCAGCTTAGCGGGAGGGTGGGAGCAGTACTTC. Its translation is CASSLAGGWEQYF.

The table lists this clonotype with many counts. V is TRBV7-9 and J is TRBJ1-1; no clear D gene. The ends were cut back, 2 bases at V and 2 bases at J, with 12 bases in the middle. Germline CDR1 is SEHNR and CDR2 is FQNEAQ (reference sequence). The CDR3 is made up of 15 amino acids. The CDR3 region is CASSLIMGPNTEAFF. The DNA for the CDR3 is TGTGCCAGCAGCTTAATAATGGGCCCCAACACTGAAGCTTTCTTT.

This clonotype has at least ten counts. The chain is built from TRBV12-3 or TRBV12-4 and TRBJ1-1; a possible D gene is TRBD1 (6 bases). This CDR3 is 12 amino acids long. Between the trimmed V and J ends, which lost 3 bases and 10 bases, there was a span of 12 bases. The CDR3 sequence: CASSLGGAPAFF. The CDR3, as DNA: TGTGCCAGCAGTTTGGGGGGGGCTCCAGCTTTCTTT.

This clonotype was seen at least ten times. The chain uses TRBV24-1 and TRBJ2-1; 9 bases fit TRBD2. Germline V gene lookup returns CDR1 KGHDR and CDR2 SFDVKD. The CDR3 consists of 17 residues. V dropped 0 bases and J dropped 7; count of bases not matched to a gene: 9. The CDR3 reads CATSDLGREGSVNEQFF. The CDR3 DNA follows: TGTGCCACCAGTGATTTGGGGCGGGAGGGTTCAGTAAATGAGCAGTTCTTC.

This clonotype came up many times. J is TRBJ2-7 and V is TRBV7-8; D might be TRBD1 (6 bases). From germline, CDR1 is SGHVS and CDR2 FQNEAQ. Between the trimmed V and J ends, which lost 1 base and 2 bases, there was a span of 21 bases. The CDR3 has 18 amino acids. The CDR3 region has the DNA TGTGCCAGCAGCTTAGGCCCCGGAGGCCGAGGGGGACCCTACGAGCAGTACTTC. This translates into CASSLGPGGRGGPYEQYF.

This chain connects TRBV20-1 to TRBJ2-1; the match to TRBD2 covers 10 bases. Germline V gives CDR1 DFQATT, CDR2 SNEGSKA (reference sequence). V lost 5 bases to trimming and J lost 0 bases; unmatched junction nucleotides: 4. The length of the CDR3 is 15 residues. The CDR3 is CSADPSGSSYNEQFF. CDR3 in DNA: TGCAGTGCTGACCCTAGCGGGAGCTCCTACAATGAGCAGTTCTTC.

The chain is built from TRBV15 and TRBJ2-2; tentative D call: TRBD2 (5 bases). The CDR3 length is 18 residues. The germline V and J ends were trimmed by 2 bases and 2 bases, with 18 bases remaining between them. Looked up from germline, CDR1 is LNHNV and CDR2 is YYDKDF (reference sequence). CDR3 residues: CATSRHRVAHINTGELFF. CDR3 nucleotide sequence: TGTGCCACCAGCAGACATCGTGTAGCGCATATTAACACCGGGGAGCTGTTTTTT.

V and J are TRBV9 and TRBJ2-7; no clear D. V dropped 4 bases and J dropped 2 bases, with 13 bases sitting between them. Germline CDR1 is SGDLS and CDR2 is YYNGEE. There are 14 residues in the CDR3. The CDR3 loop is CASSPRADTYEQYF. The CDR3 nucleotides are TGTGCCAGCAGCCCCCGGGCAGATACCTACGAGCAGTACTTC.

This clonotype has a count of ten or more. The chain recombines TRBV2 with TRBJ2-3; D is undetermined. The germline V and J ends were trimmed by 8 bases and 0 bases, with 3 bases remaining between them. Germline V gene data show CDR1 as SNHLY and CDR2 as FYNNEI. The CDR3 runs 11 residues. CDR3 in amino acids: CASGSTDTQYF. The CDR3 nucleotides are TGTGCCAGCGGGAGCACAGATACGCAGTATTTT.

This clonotype was counted at least ten times. This chain uses TRBV12-3 or TRBV12-4 with TRBJ1-2, with a possible D match to TRBD1 (6 bases). This CDR3 spans 14 amino acids. Trimming left V 6 bases short and J 2 bases short, with 13 bases between. For the CDR3, the DNA is TGTGCCAGCAGCCCAGACAGGATAAACTATGGCTACACCTTC. It encodes CASSPDRINYGYTF.

This clonotype was picked up a small number of times. The rearrangement joins TRBV5-1 to TRBJ1-5; the D gene is possibly TRBD1 (5 bases). The CDR3 sequence is 18 residues long. V shed 0 bases and J shed 5 bases, with 21 bases lying between them. The germline V gene has CDR1 SGHRS and CDR2 YFSETQ. For the CDR3, the DNA is TGCGCCAGCAGCTTGGTCCGGGGGTTCGAACCTGCTCATCAGCCCCAGCATTTT. This codes for CASSLVRGFEPAHQPQHF.

The chain joins TRBV4-3 to TRBJ2-3; the D gene is possibly TRBD2 (6 bases). CDR3 length: 16 amino acids. V lost 4 bases to trimming and J lost 2 bases, with 16 bases between them. Germline CDR1 and CDR2: LGHNA and YSLEER. The CDR3, as DNA: TGCGCCAGCAGCCCCAACCCGGGACTCTACACAGATACGCAGTATTTT. This encodes CASSPNPGLYTDTQYF.

Many counts were recorded for this clonotype. This chain connects TRBV6-2 or TRBV6-3 to TRBJ2-1; 14 bases match TRBD2. This CDR3 contains 16 residues. Germline CDR1 and CDR2: MNHEY and SVGEGT. J was trimmed by 8 bases and V by 5 bases; bases with no gene match: 8. In DNA form, the CDR3 reads TGTGCCAGCAGTCCCATCGGACTAGCGGGAGGTTATGAGCAGTTCTTC. Translating gives CASSPIGLAGGYEQFF.

This clonotype was seen at least ten times. The V and J genes are TRBV7-2 and TRBJ2-1; tentatively, D is TRBD2 (5 bases). The length of the CDR3 is 14 residues. Germline CDR1 reads SGHTA; CDR2 reads FQGNSA. V dropped 4 bases and J dropped 7 bases, with 14 bases sitting between them. In DNA, the CDR3 is TGTGCCAGCAGCTCCCCTTACAGCGGTAATGAGCAGTTCTTC. It is translated as CASSSPYSGNEQFF.